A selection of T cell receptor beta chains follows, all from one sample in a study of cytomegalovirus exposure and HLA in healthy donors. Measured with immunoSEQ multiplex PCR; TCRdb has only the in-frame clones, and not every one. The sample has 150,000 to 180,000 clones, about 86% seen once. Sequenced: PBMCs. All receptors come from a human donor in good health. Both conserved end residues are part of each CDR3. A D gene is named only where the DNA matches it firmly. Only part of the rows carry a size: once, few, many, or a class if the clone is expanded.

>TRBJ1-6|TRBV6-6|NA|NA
CASTVQGTHSPLHF
TGTGCCAGCACGGTACAGGGTACCCATTCACCCCTCCACTTT
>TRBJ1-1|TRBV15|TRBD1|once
CATKGQGATEAFF
TGTGCCACCAAAGGACAGGGGGCAACTGAAGCTTTCTTT
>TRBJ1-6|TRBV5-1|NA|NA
CASSLGTTAQNSPLHF
TGCGCCAGCAGCTTGGGCACGACAGCACAAAATTCACCCCTCCACTTT
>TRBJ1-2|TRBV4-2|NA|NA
CASSQEKRAPSEASGYTF
TGTGCCAGCAGCCAAGAGAAGCGAGCCCCAAGTGAGGCGAGTGGCTACACCTTC
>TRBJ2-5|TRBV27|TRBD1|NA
CASSEDWDSQETQYF
TGTGCCAGCTCGGAGGATTGGGACAGCCAAGAGACCCAGTACTTC
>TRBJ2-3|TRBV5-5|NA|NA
CASSSSTRYTDTQYF
TGTGCCAGCAGCTCTTCGACACGATACACAGATACGCAGTATTTT
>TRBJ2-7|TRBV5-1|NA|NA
CASSLVFGNYEQYF
TGCGCCAGCAGCTTGGTGTTCGGGAACTACGAGCAGTACTTC
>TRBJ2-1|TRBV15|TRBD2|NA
CATSRGASGRDEQFF
TGTGCCACCAGCAGAGGGGCTAGCGGGAGGGATGAGCAGTTCTTC
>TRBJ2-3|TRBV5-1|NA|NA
CASSLGAGLDTQYF
TGCGCCAGCAGCTTGGGGGCAGGGTTAGATACGCAGTATTTT
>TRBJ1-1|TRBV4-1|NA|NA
CASSQGSAVLTEAFF
TGCGCCAGCAGCCAAGGCTCTGCGGTCCTCACTGAAGCTTTCTTT
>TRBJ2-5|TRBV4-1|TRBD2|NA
CASSQGGLAGGPQETQYF
TGCGCCAGCAGCCAAGGCGGGCTAGCGGGAGGGCCCCAAGAGACCCAGTACTTC
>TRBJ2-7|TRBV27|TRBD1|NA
CASSLSTGGLLYEQYF
TGTGCCAGCAGTTTATCGACAGGGGGTTTACTCTACGAGCAGTACTTC
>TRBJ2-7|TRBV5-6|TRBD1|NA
CASSSRTGFYEQYF
TGTGCCAGCAGCTCAAGGACAGGGTTCTACGAGCAGTACTTC
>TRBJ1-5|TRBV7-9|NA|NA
CATRAFSNQPQHF
TGTGCTACGCGGGCCTTTAGCAATCAGCCCCAGCATTTT
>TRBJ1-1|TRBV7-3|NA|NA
CASSSSPMNTEAFF
TGTGCCAGCAGCTCAAGTCCTATGAACACTGAAGCTTTCTTT
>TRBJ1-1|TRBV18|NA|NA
CASSPAKINEAFF
TGTGCCAGCTCACCAGCGAAGATAAATGAAGCTTTCTTT
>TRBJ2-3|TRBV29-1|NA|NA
CSVETYEADTQYF
TGCAGCGTTGAAACTTACGAAGCAGATACGCAGTATTTT
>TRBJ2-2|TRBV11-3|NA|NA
CASSRPWGQKNTGELFF
TGTGCCAGCAGCCGGCCATGGGGACAAAAGAACACCGGGGAGCTGTTTTTT
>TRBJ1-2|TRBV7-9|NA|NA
CASSYALGYYGYTF
TGTGCCAGCAGCTACGCCCTGGGCTACTATGGCTACACCTTC
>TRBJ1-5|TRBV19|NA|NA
CASSIDSRGQPQHF
TGTGCCAGTAGTATAGATAGTCGAGGTCAGCCCCAGCATTTT
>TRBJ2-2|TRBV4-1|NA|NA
CASSQIGDFTGELFF
TGCGCCAGCAGCCAGATAGGGGATTTCACCGGGGAGCTGTTTTTT
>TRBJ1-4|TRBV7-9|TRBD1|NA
CASSPRDRGRGPLNEKLFF
TGTGCCAGCAGCCCTAGGGACAGGGGGCGGGGGCCCCTAAATGAAAAACTGTTTTTT
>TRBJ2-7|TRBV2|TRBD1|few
CASSGTGGEQYF
TGTGCCAGCAGTGGGACAGGCGGCGAGCAGTACTTC
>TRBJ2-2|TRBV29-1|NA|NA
CSVEVGGANTGELFF
TGCAGCGTTGAAGTGGGGGGGGCAAACACCGGGGAGCTGTTTTTT
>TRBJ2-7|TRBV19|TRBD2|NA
CASSPSGGYEQYF
TGTGCCAGTAGTCCCTCGGGAGGTTACGAGCAGTACTTC
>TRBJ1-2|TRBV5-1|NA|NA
CASKESGGYGYTF
TGCGCCAGCAAAGAAAGCGGGGGCTATGGCTACACCTTC
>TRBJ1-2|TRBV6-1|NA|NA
CASSERQSYGYTF
TGTGCCAGCAGTGAACGACAGTCCTATGGCTACACCTTC
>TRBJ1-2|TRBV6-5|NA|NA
CASSYSGGGPGYGYTF
TGTGCCAGCAGTTACTCAGGCGGAGGACCCGGCTATGGCTACACCTTC
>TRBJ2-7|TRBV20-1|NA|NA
CSAGDNYEQYF
TGCAGTGCTGGGGACAACTACGAGCAGTACTTC
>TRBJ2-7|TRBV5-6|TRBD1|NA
CASSFGTGPLEQYF
TGTGCCAGCAGCTTCGGGACAGGGCCGCTCGAGCAGTACTTC
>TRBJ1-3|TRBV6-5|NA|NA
CASKGQGPSGNTIYF
TGTGCCAGCAAAGGTCAGGGCCCCTCTGGAAACACCATATATTTT
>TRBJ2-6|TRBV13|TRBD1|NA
CASSLVFGQGFSPGANVLTF
TGTGCCAGCAGCTTAGTCTTTGGACAGGGTTTTAGCCCTGGGGCCAACGTCCTGACTTTC
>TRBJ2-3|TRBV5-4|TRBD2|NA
CASSLGTSYSTDTQYF
TGTGCCAGCAGCTTGGGGACTAGCTATAGCACAGATACGCAGTATTTT
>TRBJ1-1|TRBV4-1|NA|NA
CASSQPLRDTEAFF
TGCGCCAGCAGCCAACCCCTACGGGACACTGAAGCTTTCTTT
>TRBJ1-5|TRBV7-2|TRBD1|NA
CASSLGTGGSQPQHF
TGTGCCAGCAGCTTAGGGACAGGGGGCTCTCAGCCCCAGCATTTT
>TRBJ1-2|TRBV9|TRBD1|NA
CASSETDRGIKSNYGYTF
TGTGCCAGCAGTGAAACGGACAGGGGGATCAAATCTAACTATGGCTACACCTTC
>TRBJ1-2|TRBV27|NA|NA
CASSLGGRLGGYTF
TGTGCCAGCAGTTTAGGAGGCAGATTGGGAGGCTACACCTTC
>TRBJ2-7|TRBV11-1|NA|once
CASSLGSLSYEQYF
TGTGCCAGCAGCTTAGGGTCGCTCAGCTACGAGCAGTACTTC
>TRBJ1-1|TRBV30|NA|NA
CAWRVLRATEAFF
TGTGCCTGGAGGGTTCTGAGGGCCACTGAAGCTTTCTTT
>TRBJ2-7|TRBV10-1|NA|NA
CASSDTRSLYEQYF
TGCGCCAGCAGTGATACTAGGTCCCTTTACGAGCAGTACTTC
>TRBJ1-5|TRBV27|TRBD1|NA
CASSLSGQGNQPQHF
TGTGCCAGCAGTTTATCTGGACAGGGCAATCAGCCCCAGCATTTT
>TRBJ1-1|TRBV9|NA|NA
CASSLWGGNTEAFF
TGTGCCAGCAGCCTCTGGGGGGGGAACACTGAAGCTTTCTTT
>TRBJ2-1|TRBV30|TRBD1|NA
CAWGRTGNEQFF
TGTGCCTGGGGCCGGACAGGGAATGAGCAGTTCTTC
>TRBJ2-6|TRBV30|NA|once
CAWSRGGGFTGANVLTF
TGTGCCTGGAGTCGAGGGGGGGGGTTTACTGGGGCCAACGTCCTGACTTTC
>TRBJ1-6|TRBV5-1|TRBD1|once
CASSPIPGQGNSPLHF
TGCGCCAGCAGCCCGATACCGGGACAGGGGAATTCACCCCTCCACTTT
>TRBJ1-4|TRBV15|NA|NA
CATRGQGREKLFF
TGTGCCACCAGAGGTCAGGGTCGAGAAAAACTGTTTTTT
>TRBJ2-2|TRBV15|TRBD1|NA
CATSATGGHTGELFF
TGTGCCACCAGCGCTACAGGGGGTCACACCGGGGAGCTGTTTTTT
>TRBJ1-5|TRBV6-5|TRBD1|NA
CASISNPGGTQHF
TGTGCCAGCATTAGCAACCCAGGGGGGACCCAGCATTTT
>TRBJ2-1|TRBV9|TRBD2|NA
CASSVAGGGGNEQFF
TGTGCCAGCAGCGTAGCAGGCGGGGGGGGCAATGAGCAGTTCTTC
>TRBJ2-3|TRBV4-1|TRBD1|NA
CASSQVQGSDTQYF
TGCGCCAGCAGCCAAGTACAGGGGTCAGATACGCAGTATTTT